These T cell receptor beta chains were read from a single sample in a study of T-cell reconstitution after alpha-beta-depleted transplantation in children. Via MiXCR, TCRdb re-called the PCR reads, giving one row per CDR3 protein. The table shows about 400,000 distinct CDR3 sequences, with around 21% occurring only once. This sample comprised PBMCs from the stem cell graft donor, obtained from the stem cell graft. The receptors derive from a human donor who donated a stem cell graft to a child with acute myeloid leukemia. The CDR3 runs from the conserved cysteine through the conserved F or W. Fields, in order: CDR3 length, clone size, V gene, J gene, D gene, CDR3 DNA, CDR3 protein. A D gene is named only where the DNA matches it firmly. Size is stated for part of the rows, as once, few or many counts, or as a class when the clone is expanded.

length: 14; size: NA; V: TRBV15; J: TRBJ2-5; D: NA; DNA: TGTGCCACCAGTTCATCGGGAGTCCAAGAGACCCAGTACTTC; CDR3: CATSSSGVQETQYF
length: 16; size: many; V: TRBV20-1; J: TRBJ1-5; D: TRBD1; DNA: TGCAGTGCTAGAGAAAACAGGGGAAGTGGCAATCAGCCCCAGCATTTT; CDR3: CSARENRGSGNQPQHF
length: 15; size: many; V: TRBV27; J: TRBJ2-7; D: TRBD1; DNA: TGTGCCAGCCGTATATCCGGGACAGGCTCCTACGAGCAGTACTTC; CDR3: CASRISGTGSYEQYF
length: 15; size: many; V: TRBV12-3/TRBV12-4; J: TRBJ2-7; D: NA; DNA: TGTGCCAGCAGTACAACAGGGGGGGAAGCCTACGAGCAGTACTTC; CDR3: CASSTTGGEAYEQYF
length: 11; size: many; V: TRBV20-1; J: TRBJ2-5; D: NA; DNA: TGCAGTGCTGGGAAGTCGGAGACCCAGTACTTC; CDR3: CSAGKSETQYF
length: 12; size: NA; V: TRBV6-6; J: TRBJ1-5; D: NA; DNA: TGTGCCAGCAGTGGGCCCAATCAGCCCCAGCATTTT; CDR3: CASSGPNQPQHF
length: 13; size: NA; V: TRBV9; J: TRBJ1-1; D: NA; DNA: TGTGCCAGCAGCGTAGATGTGAACACTGAAGCTTTCTTT; CDR3: CASSVDVNTEAFF
length: 15; size: few; V: TRBV3-1; J: TRBJ2-7; D: TRBD1; DNA: TGTGCCAGCAGCCCCTTGGGACAGGGCCCCTACGAGCAGTACTTC; CDR3: CASSPLGQGPYEQYF
length: 16; size: once; V: TRBV28; J: TRBJ2-7; D: NA; DNA: TGTGCCAGCAGGGGGCAACAGACCCAAGGCTCCTACGAGCAGTACTTC; CDR3: CASRGQQTQGSYEQYF
length: 13; size: few; V: TRBV6-6; J: TRBJ2-5; D: TRBD2; DNA: TGTGCCAGCAGCACTAGCGTTGGGGAGACCCAGTACTTC; CDR3: CASSTSVGETQYF
length: 15; size: few; V: TRBV5-1; J: TRBJ2-6; D: NA; DNA: TGCGCCAGCAGCGATCCGGCGTCTGGGGCCAACGTCCTGACTTTC; CDR3: CASSDPASGANVLTF
length: 15; size: NA; V: TRBV7-3; J: TRBJ2-7; D: TRBD1; DNA: TGTGCCAGCAGCCCCCCGGGACAGGGGACGGAAGAGCAGTACTTC; CDR3: CASSPPGQGTEEQYF
length: 13; size: NA; V: TRBV7-6; J: TRBJ2-1; D: TRBD2; DNA: TGTGCCAGCAGCTGGCGGGGGGACAATGAGCAGTTCTTC; CDR3: CASSWRGDNEQFF
length: 12; size: many; V: TRBV29-1; J: TRBJ2-7; D: TRBD2; DNA: TGCAGCGGGGTAGCGGGACCCTACGAGCAGTACTTC; CDR3: CSGVAGPYEQYF
length: 13; size: NA; V: TRBV12-3/TRBV12-4; J: TRBJ2-2; D: NA; DNA: TGTGCCAGCAGCTCCCGAAGGTTCGGGGAGCTGTTTTTT; CDR3: CASSSRRFGELFF
length: 16; size: many; V: TRBV20-1; J: TRBJ2-1; D: NA; DNA: TGCAGTGCGCCATCCGGAGGAGGGGAAACCTACAATGAGCAGTTCTTC; CDR3: CSAPSGGGETYNEQFF
length: 13; size: NA; V: TRBV24-1; J: TRBJ2-5; D: NA; DNA: TGTGCCACCAGTGATCCCAATAGACAGACCCAGTACTTC; CDR3: CATSDPNRQTQYF
length: 14; size: NA; V: TRBV28; J: TRBJ2-7; D: TRBD1; DNA: TGTGCCAGCAGTTTTGGGGACAGGCCCTACGAGCAGTACTTC; CDR3: CASSFGDRPYEQYF
length: 16; size: NA; V: TRBV5-1; J: TRBJ2-2; D: TRBD2; DNA: TGCGCCAGCAGCTTGGATGGGGGGGCGAACACCGGGGAGCTGTTTTTT; CDR3: CASSLDGGANTGELFF
length: 15; size: NA; V: TRBV5-1; J: TRBJ2-7; D: TRBD2; DNA: TGCGCCAGCAGCTTGGCAGGCACTAGCGAGTGGGAGCAGTACTTC; CDR3: CASSLAGTSEWEQYF
length: 10; size: few; V: TRBV29-1; J: TRBJ1-2; D: NA; DNA: TGCAGCGTTGTGTCGGGGGGCTACACCTTC; CDR3: CSVVSGGYTF
length: 12; size: many; V: TRBV20-1; J: TRBJ1-1; D: TRBD1; DNA: TGCAGTGATTTTAGGGGGCGGACTGAAGCTTTCTTT; CDR3: CSDFRGRTEAFF
length: 15; size: NA; V: TRBV7-9; J: TRBJ2-1; D: NA; DNA: TGTGCCAGCAGCCCACGGGACACGGACTACAATGAGCAGTTCTTC; CDR3: CASSPRDTDYNEQFF
length: 14; size: few; V: TRBV7-9; J: TRBJ2-7; D: NA; DNA: TGTGCCAGCAGCTTAGCAGGGGCCGGGAACGGGCAGTACTTC; CDR3: CASSLAGAGNGQYF
length: 11; size: NA; V: TRBV29-1; J: TRBJ2-7; D: TRBD1; DNA: TGCAGCGTCCAGGGGGCGGACGAGCAGTACTTC; CDR3: CSVQGADEQYF
length: 15; size: NA; V: TRBV5-6; J: TRBJ1-1; D: NA; DNA: TGTGCCAGCAGCTACTTGACAGGTGTGAACACTGAAGCTTTCTTT; CDR3: CASSYLTGVNTEAFF